This entry is about one T cell receptor beta chain. As yet, its antigen is unknown. From germline, CDR1 is MGHDK and CDR2 SYGVNS. The CDR3 runs to 14 residues. The ends were cut back, 3 bases at V and 0 bases at J, with 5 bases in the middle. This sample was included in a study of follicular helper T cells after annual influenza vaccination. Study details: For some subjects, blood spans the 2013-2014, 2014-2015 and 2015-2016 annual vaccinations. General study findings and limits: ICOS-CD38- cTfh most often held earlier Day 7 ICOS+CD38+ clones.

Noted time point: 2014-2015 season, pre-vaccination. ICOS+CD38+ and ICOS-CD38- fractions were sorted from non-naive CD4+CXCR5+PD-1+ cells. Some clones are missing from TCRdb's copy, which holds only in-frame ones; the method was immunoSEQ multiplex PCR. Of 27,000 or so clones in the sample, about four fifths are singletons; the top ten hold 1.2%. This clonotype was sampled from an adult who received the influenza vaccine. The sequenced sample was CXCR5+ CD38- circulating T follicular helper cells from blood, obtained on the day of influenza vaccination. Subset described: circulating Tfh, non-naive CD4+CXCR5+PD-1+ (ICOS+CD38+ or ICOS-CD38-). The V and J genes are TRBV25-1 and TRBJ1-4; D may be TRBD1 (5 bases). The CDR3 DNA is TGTGCCAGCAGTGAGACAGCAACTAATGAAAAACTGTTTTTT. Translation gives CASSETATNEKLFF.